The 18 T cell receptor beta chains below come from one sample, sequenced in a study of human T cells and chemical hapten exposure. Sample time point: patch test 1, 2 weeks after DPC sensitization. The treatment denotes: therapeutic diphenylcyclopropenone sensitization with weekly scalp DPC. TCRdb re-called the RACE reads with MiXCR, one entry per CDR3 protein. Of some 87,000 distinct CDR3 sequences listed, 10% are singletons. The sample here was whole blood, taken in connection with sensitization to the hapten diphenylcyclopropenone (DPC). The receptors stem from a woman aged 45-65 years with alopecia areata. Some clones in this sample may be carry-over from other donors' samples.

A single count supports this clonotype. In DNA form, the CDR3 reads TGCGCCAGCAGCTTGGAGGCAGGGGGCCGAGAGAAGACCCAGTACTTC. Translation gives CASSLEAGGREKTQYF. The rearrangement links TRBV5-1 to TRBJ2-5; 8 nucleotides align to TRBD1. The germline V gene has CDR1 SGHRS and CDR2 YFSETQ. The CDR3 is 16 residues long. The trim removed 0 bases at V and 6 bases at J, leaving 10 bases unmatched. Full variable domain (outside the CDR3, taken from reference TRBV5-1 and TRBJ2-5): KAGVTQTPRYLIKTRGQQVTLSCSPISGHRSVSWYQQTPGQGLQFLFEYFSETQRNKGNFPGRFSGRQFSNSRSEMNVSTLELGDSALYLCASSLEAGGREKTQYFGPGTRLLVL.

The J gene is TRBJ2-1, the V gene TRBV7-2, with 8 bases lining up with TRBD2. The germline gives CDR1 SGHTA, CDR2 FQGNSA. The CDR3 sequence is 15 residues long. J lost 9 bases, V lost 3 bases, and 10 bases had no gene match. CDR3 DNA: TGTGCCAGCAGCTTTGTTAGTAGCGGGATCGGTGAGCAGTTCTTC. It yields the protein CASSFVSSGIGEQFF. The entire variable domain, with the rest obtained from reference TRBV7-2 and TRBJ2-1, is as follows: GAGVSQSPSNKVTEKGKDVELRCDPISGHTALYWYRQSLGQGLEFLIYFQGNSAPDKSGLPSDRFSAERTGGSVSTLTIQRTQQEDSAVYLCASSFVSSGIGEQFFGPGTRLTVL.

The rearrangement links TRBV10-2 to TRBJ2-1; no firm D call. V gave up 5 bases and J gave up 0 bases, with 8 bases separating them. The CDR3 length is 14 residues. Germline CDR1 reads WSHSY; CDR2 reads SAAADI. The CDR3 nucleotides read TGCGCCAGCAGTCGGCGGAGCTCCTACAATGAGCAGTTCTTC. As protein: CASSRRSSYNEQFF.

The chain joins TRBV6-2 or TRBV6-3 to TRBJ2-7; 12 bases line up with TRBD1. The CDR3 covers 15 residues. Germline V CDR1 and CDR2: MNHEY, SVGEGT. The trim removed 6 bases at V and 5 bases at J, leaving 8 bases unmatched. In DNA, the CDR3 is TGTGCCAGCAGAGATCCCGGGACAGGGGGCCACGAGCAGTACTTC. It encodes CASRDPGTGGHEQYF.

This clonotype has more than one count but fewer than ten. The rearrangement uses TRBV6-4 and TRBJ2-1; D is undetermined. The germline gives CDR1 MRHNA, CDR2 SNTAGT. Trimming removed 0 bases from V and 4 bases from J, with 4 bases in between. The CDR3 runs 13 residues. The CDR3 protein is CASSDSPYNEQFF. Written as DNA, the CDR3 is TGTGCCAGCAGTGACTCGCCGTACAATGAGCAGTTCTTC.

This clonotype was found many times. This chain connects TRBV6-6 to TRBJ1-3; TRBD1 might be the D (5 bases). Per the germline V gene, CDR1 is MNHNY and CDR2 is SVGAGI (reference sequence). There are 14 residues in the CDR3. V shed 7 bases and J shed 0 bases, with 10 bases lying between them. The CDR3 DNA follows: TGTGCCAGCAAACCAGGGAGCTCTGGAAACACCATATATTTT. It codes for CASKPGSSGNTIYF.

This clonotype was detected a few times. The chain uses TRBV6-2 or TRBV6-3 and TRBJ1-5, with no clear D. Between the trimmed V and J ends, which lost 7 bases and 0 bases, there was a span of 10 bases. CDR3 length: 14 amino acids. Germline CDR1 is MNHEY and CDR2 is SVGEGT. The CDR3: CASTFVGSNQPQHF. CDR3 DNA sequence: TGTGCCAGCACCTTTGTCGGTAGCAATCAGCCCCAGCATTTT.

This clonotype was seen a handful of times. CDR3 DNA: TGTGCCAGCAGCCCTCGGACAGGGCGGACTTTCTTT. Its translation is CASSPRTGRTFF. The chain employs TRBV7-2 and TRBJ1-1, with 8 bases matching TRBD1. The CDR3 has 12 residues. Germline V gene sequence: CDR1 SGHTA, CDR2 FQGNSA. V was pared by 5 bases and J by 12 bases, with 8 bases of the junction left unmatched. The variable domain in full, with the rest retrieved from reference TRBV7-2 and TRBJ1-1, is GAGVSQSPSNKVTEKGKDVELRCDPISGHTALYWYRQSLGQGLEFLIYFQGNSAPDKSGLPSDRFSAERTGGSVSTLTIQRTQQEDSAVYLCASSPRTGRTFFGQGTRLTVV.

This clonotype was seen only a few times. The CDR3 here is CSVLRDSYEQYF. CDR3 DNA sequence: TGCAGCGTTCTCAGGGACTCCTACGAGCAGTACTTC. The chain couples TRBV29-1 to TRBJ2-7; a weak D match, TRBD1 (5 bases). The CDR3 length is 12 residues. The ends were cut back, 5 bases at V and 0 bases at J, with 8 bases in the middle. Germline CDR1 is SQVTM and CDR2 is ANQGSEA.

The chain links TRBV19 to TRBJ2-2; 8 bases fit TRBD2. V lost 4 bases to trimming and J lost 0 bases; unmatched junction nucleotides: 1. Germline loops: CDR1 LNHDA, CDR2 SQIVND (reference sequence). This CDR3 has 15 residues. The CDR3 sequence is CASSKLAANTGELFF. DNA of the CDR3: TGTGCCAGTAGTAAACTAGCGGCGAACACCGGGGAGCTGTTTTTT.

This clonotype turned up a few times. The rearrangement joins TRBV7-3 to TRBJ2-1; tentatively, D is TRBD1 (8 bases). V lost 5 bases and J lost 7, with 24 bases in between. CDR3 size: 17 residues. Germline lookup yields CDR1 SGHTA and CDR2 FQGTGA. Here the CDR3 reads CASSLPGGRGRVNEQFF. The CDR3, as DNA: TGTGCCAGCAGCCTGCCGGGAGGCAGGGGGCGCGTTAATGAGCAGTTCTTC.

The chain combines TRBV9 with TRBJ2-2; no reliable D call. CDR3 size: 14 residues. The germline V and J ends were trimmed by 4 bases and 1 base, with 8 bases remaining between them. CDR1 and CDR2 from the germline V gene are SGDLS and YYNGEE. This chain's CDR3 is CASSSSMNTGELFF. The DNA of the CDR3 is TGTGCCAGCAGCTCCTCCATGAACACCGGGGAGCTGTTTTTT.

The rearrangement links TRBV30 to TRBJ2-5, with 7 bases fitting TRBD1. Germline V gene lookup returns CDR1 GTSNPN and CDR2 SVGIG (reference sequence). CDR3 length: 12 residues. V shed 6 bases, J shed 4 bases, and the junction held 5 bases outside the gene matches. The CDR3 spells CACRTGRETQYF. The CDR3 DNA reads as TGTGCCTGCCGGACAGGACGAGAGACCCAGTACTTC.

Of note for this clonotype: A read error may produce the germline difference seen at one junction end. The chain joins TRBV12-3 or TRBV12-4 to TRBJ2-4; TRBD1 is a possible D gene (5 bases). The CDR3 loop spans 17 amino acids. This CDR3 reads CASSPSGSSRAKNTQYF. The CDR3 DNA is TGTGCCAGCAGCCCCTCAGGGTCCTCCCGGGCCAAAAACACTCAGTACTTC.

Remarks on this clonotype: The junction does not match germline at one end; this may be a read error. The chain employs TRBV11-2 and TRBJ2-3; D might be TRBD1 or TRBD2, each matching 5 bases. This CDR3 comprises 16 residues. Germline loops: CDR1 SGHAT, CDR2 FQNNGV. Here the CDR3 DNA reads TGTGCCGGCAGCTTAGAGACCGGGACCATCACAGATACGCAGTATTTT. This translates into CAGSLETGTITDTQYF.

This clonotype has a count of ten or more. V usage is TRBV6-2 or TRBV6-3 and J usage is TRBJ2-6; no reliable D call. V dropped 0 bases and J dropped 4 bases, with 13 bases sitting between them. This CDR3 has 17 residues. Germline V gene sequence: CDR1 MNHEY, CDR2 SVGEGT. CDR3 nucleotide sequence: TGTGCCAGCAGTTACTCGAAAGGACCTAGAGGGGCCAACGTCCTGACTTTC. Translated: CASSYSKGPRGANVLTF.

The V and J genes are TRBV2 and TRBJ1-1; D unclear. Trimming stripped 5 bases from V and 7 bases from J, with 11 bases between. CDR1 SNHLY and CDR2 FYNNEI come from the germline V gene. This CDR3 is built from 12 residues. The CDR3 sequence: CASSSGFVEAFF. In DNA form, the CDR3 reads TGTGCCAGCAGTTCGGGTTTCGTTGAAGCTTTCTTT.

This clonotype was observed a handful of times. The chain is built from TRBV28 and TRBJ2-7; weak D call: TRBD2 (6 bases). Trimming cost V 6 bases and J 2 bases, with 14 bases left between them. Germline values: CDR1 MDHEN, CDR2 SYDVKM. This CDR3 is 14 amino acids long. Here the CDR3 reads CASSPGLLTYEQYF. The CDR3 coding sequence is TGTGCCAGCAGCCCGGGACTTCTAACCTACGAGCAGTACTTC.